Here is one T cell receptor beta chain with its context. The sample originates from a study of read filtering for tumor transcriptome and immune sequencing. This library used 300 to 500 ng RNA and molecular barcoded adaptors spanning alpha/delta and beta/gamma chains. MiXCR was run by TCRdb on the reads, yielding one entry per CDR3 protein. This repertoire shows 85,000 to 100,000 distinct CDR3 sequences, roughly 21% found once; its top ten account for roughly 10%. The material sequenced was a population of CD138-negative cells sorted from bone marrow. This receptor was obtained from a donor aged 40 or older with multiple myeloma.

CDR3 region: CASSFSRSRPTETQYF. As DNA, the CDR3 is TGTGCCAGCAGCTTTTCCAGGAGCCGCCCTACGGAGACCCAGTACTTC. The V and J genes are TRBV11-2 and TRBJ2-5; no definite D call. The CDR3 runs to 16 residues. V shed 3 bases and J shed 5 bases, with 19 bases lying between them. CDR1 SGHAT and CDR2 FQNNGV come from the germline V gene.